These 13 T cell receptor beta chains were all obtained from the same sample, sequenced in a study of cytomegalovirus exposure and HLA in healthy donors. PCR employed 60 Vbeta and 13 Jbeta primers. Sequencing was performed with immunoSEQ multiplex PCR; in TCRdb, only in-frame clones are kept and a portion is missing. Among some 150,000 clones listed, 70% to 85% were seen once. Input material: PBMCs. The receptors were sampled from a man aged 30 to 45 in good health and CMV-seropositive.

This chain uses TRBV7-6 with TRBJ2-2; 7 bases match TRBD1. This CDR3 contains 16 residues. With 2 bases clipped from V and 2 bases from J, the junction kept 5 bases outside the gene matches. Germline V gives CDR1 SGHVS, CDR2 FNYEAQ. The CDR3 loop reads CASSLFGTENTGELFF. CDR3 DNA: TGTGCCAGCAGCTTATTTGGGACAGAAAACACCGGGGAGCTGTTTTTT.

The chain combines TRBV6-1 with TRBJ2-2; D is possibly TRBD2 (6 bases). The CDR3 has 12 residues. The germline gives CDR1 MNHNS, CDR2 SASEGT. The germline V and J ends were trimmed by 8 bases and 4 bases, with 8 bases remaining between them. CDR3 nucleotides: TGTGCCAGCCGGGACTTCACCGGGGAGCTGTTTTTT. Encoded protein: CASRDFTGELFF.

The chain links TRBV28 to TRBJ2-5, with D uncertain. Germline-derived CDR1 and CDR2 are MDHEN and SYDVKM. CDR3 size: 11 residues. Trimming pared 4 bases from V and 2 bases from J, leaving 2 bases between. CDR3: CASSSQETQYF. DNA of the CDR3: TGTGCCAGCAGTTCTCAAGAGACCCAGTACTTC.

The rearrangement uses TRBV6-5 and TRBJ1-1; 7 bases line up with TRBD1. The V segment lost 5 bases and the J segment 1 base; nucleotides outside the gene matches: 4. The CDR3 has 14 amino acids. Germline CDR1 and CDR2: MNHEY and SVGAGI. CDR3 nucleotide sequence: TGTGCCAGCAGTCTACAGGGGCGGAACACTGAAGCTTTCTTT. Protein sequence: CASSLQGRNTEAFF.

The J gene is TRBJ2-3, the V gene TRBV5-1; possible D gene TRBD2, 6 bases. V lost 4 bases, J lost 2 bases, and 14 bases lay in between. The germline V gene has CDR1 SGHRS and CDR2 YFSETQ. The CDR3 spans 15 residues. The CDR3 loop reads CASSTGLNPTDTQYF. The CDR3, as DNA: TGCGCCAGCAGCACGGGACTCAACCCCACAGATACGCAGTATTTT.

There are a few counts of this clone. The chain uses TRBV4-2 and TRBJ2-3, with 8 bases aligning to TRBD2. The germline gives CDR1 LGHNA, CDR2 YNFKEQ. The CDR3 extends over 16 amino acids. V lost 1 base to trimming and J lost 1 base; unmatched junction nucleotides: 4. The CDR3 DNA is TGTGCCAGCAGCCAAGGAGCAGCGGGGGGCACAGATACGCAGTATTTT. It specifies CASSQGAAGGTDTQYF.

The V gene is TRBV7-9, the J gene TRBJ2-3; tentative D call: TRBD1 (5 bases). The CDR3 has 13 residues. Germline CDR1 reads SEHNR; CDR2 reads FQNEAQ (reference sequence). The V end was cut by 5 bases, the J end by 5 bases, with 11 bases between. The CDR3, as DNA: TGTGCCAGCAGCCTGAGGACAAAAGATACGCAGTATTTT. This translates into CASSLRTKDTQYF.

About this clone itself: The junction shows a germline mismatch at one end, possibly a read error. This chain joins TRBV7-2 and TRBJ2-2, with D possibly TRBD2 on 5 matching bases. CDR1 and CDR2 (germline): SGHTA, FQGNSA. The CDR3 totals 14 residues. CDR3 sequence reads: CASSLAPGTGELFF. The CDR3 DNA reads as TGTGCCAGCAGCCTAGCTCCGGGAACCGGGGAGCTGTTTTTT.

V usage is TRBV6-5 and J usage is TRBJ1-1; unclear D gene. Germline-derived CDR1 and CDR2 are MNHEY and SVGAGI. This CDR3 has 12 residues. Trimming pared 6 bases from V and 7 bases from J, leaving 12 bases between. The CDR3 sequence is CASSPKPYEAFF. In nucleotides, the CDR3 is TGTGCCAGCAGCCCTAAGCCCTATGAAGCTTTCTTT.

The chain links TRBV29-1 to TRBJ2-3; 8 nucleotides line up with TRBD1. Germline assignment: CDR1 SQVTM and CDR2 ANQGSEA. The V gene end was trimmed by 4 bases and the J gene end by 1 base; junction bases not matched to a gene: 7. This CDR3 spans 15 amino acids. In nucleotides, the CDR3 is TGCAGCGTTGCAGGCAGGGGGCATGGCACAGATACGCAGTATTTT. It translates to CSVAGRGHGTDTQYF.

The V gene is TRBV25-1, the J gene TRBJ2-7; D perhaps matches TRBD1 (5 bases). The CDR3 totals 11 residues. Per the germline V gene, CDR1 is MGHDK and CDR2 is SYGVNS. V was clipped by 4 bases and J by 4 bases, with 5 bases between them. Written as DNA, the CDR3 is TGTGCCAGCAGTGGACAGTACGAGCAGTACTTC. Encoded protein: CASSGQYEQYF.

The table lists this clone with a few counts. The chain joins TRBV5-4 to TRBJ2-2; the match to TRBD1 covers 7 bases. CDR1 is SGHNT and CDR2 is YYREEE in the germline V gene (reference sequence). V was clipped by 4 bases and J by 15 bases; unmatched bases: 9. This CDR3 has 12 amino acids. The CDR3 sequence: CASSQTTGAMFF. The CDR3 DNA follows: TGTGCCAGCAGCCAAACCACAGGGGCGATGTTTTTT.

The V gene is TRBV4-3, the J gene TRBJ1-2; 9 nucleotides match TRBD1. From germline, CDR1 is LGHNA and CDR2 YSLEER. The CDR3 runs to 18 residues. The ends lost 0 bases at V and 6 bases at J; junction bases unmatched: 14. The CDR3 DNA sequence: TGCGCCAGCAGCCAAGATTGGGGTTTGGGACAGGGCGGGGATGGCTACACCTTC. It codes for CASSQDWGLGQGGDGYTF.